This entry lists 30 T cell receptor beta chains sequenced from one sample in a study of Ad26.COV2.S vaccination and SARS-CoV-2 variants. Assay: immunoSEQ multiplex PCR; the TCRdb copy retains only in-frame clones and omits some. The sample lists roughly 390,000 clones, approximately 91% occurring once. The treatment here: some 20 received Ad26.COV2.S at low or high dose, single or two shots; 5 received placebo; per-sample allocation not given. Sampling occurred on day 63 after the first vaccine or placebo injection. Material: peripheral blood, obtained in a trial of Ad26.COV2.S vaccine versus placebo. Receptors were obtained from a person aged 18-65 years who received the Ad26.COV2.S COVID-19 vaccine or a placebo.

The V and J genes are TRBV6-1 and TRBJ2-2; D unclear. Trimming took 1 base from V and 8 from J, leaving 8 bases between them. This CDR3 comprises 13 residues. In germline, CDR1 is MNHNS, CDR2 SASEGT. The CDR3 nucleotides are TGTGCCAGCAGTGAAGGGGGTAGGGGGGAGCTGTTTTTT. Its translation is CASSEGGRGELFF.

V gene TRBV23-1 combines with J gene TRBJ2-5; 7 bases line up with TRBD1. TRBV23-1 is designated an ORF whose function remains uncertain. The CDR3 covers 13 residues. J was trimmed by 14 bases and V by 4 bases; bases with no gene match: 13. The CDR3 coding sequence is TGCGCCAGCAGTCTATTACGACAGGGCGGATCATACTTC. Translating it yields CASSLLRQGGSYF.

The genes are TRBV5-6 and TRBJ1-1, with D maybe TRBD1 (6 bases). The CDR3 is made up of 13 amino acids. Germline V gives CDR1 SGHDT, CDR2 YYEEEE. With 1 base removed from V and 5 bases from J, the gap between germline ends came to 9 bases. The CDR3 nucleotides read TGTGCCAGCAGCTTGAAGGGGGAGACTGAAGCTTTCTTT. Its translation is CASSLKGETEAFF.

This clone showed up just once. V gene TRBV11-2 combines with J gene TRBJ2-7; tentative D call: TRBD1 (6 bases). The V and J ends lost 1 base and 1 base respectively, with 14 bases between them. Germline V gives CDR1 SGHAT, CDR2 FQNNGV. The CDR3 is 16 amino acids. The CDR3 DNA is TGTGCCAGCAGCTTAGGAAGGACAGCACGGTCCTACGAGCAGTACTTC. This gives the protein CASSLGRTARSYEQYF.

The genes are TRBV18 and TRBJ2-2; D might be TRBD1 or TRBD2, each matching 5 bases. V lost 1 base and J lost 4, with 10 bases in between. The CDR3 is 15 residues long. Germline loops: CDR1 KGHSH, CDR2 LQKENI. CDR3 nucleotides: TGTGCCAGCTCACCACGTCCTGGGGGCACCGGGGAGCTGTTTTTT. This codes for CASSPRPGGTGELFF. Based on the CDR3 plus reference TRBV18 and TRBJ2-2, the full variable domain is NAGVMQNPRHLVRRRGQEARLRCSPMKGHSHVYWYRQLPEEGLKFMVYLQKENIIDESGMPKERFSAEFPKEGPSILRIQQVVRGDSAAYFCASSPRPGGTGELFFGEGSRLTVL.

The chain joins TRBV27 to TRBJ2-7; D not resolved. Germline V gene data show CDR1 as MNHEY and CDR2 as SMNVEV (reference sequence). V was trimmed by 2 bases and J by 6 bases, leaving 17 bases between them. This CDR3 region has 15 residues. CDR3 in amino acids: CASSLKRQGPFEQYF. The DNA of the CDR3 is TGTGCCAGCAGTTTAAAAAGACAAGGGCCCTTCGAGCAGTACTTC.

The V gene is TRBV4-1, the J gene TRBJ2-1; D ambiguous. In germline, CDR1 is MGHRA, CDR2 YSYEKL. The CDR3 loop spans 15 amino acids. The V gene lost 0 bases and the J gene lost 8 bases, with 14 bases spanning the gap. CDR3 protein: CASSQEATSGDEQFF. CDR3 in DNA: TGCGCCAGCAGCCAAGAGGCTACCTCGGGCGATGAGCAGTTCTTC.

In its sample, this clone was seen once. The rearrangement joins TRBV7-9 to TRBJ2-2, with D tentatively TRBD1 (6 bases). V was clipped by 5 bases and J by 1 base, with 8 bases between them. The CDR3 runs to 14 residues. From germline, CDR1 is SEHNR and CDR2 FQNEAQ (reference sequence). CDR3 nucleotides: TGTGCCAGCAGCCAGGGACAGAACACCGGGGAGCTGTTTTTT. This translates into CASSQGQNTGELFF.

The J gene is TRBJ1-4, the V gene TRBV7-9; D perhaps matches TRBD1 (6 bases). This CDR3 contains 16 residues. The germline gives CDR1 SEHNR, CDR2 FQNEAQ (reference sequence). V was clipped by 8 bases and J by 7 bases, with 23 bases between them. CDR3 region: CASGPARGAVGEKLFF. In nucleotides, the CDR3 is TGTGCCAGCGGCCCCGCTAGGGGGGCGGTAGGTGAAAAACTGTTTTTT.

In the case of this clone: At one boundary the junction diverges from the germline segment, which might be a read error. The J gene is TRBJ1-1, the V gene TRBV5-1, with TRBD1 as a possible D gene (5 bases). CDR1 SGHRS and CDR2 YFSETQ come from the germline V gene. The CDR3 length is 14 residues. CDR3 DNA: TGCGCCAGCACCTTGGACACTTTGAACACTGAAGCTTTCTTT. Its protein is CASTLDTLNTEAFF. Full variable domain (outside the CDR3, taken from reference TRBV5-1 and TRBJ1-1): KAGVTQTPRYLIKTRGQQVTLSCSPISGHRSVSWYQQTPGQGLQFLFEYFSETQRNKGNFPGRFSGRQFSNSRSEMNVSTLELGDSALYLCASTLDTLNTEAFFGQGTRLTVV.

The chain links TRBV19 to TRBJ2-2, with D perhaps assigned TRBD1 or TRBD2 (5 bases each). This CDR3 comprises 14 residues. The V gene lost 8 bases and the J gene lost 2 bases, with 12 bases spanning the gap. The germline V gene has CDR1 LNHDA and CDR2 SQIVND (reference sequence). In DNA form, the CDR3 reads TGTGCCAGTGCCGGGACGGCAAACACCGGGGAGCTGTTTTTT. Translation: CASAGTANTGELFF.

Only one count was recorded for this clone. CDR3 residues: CASSLERGRETLHF. In nucleotides, the CDR3 is TGTGCCAGCAGCTTGGAAAGGGGGCGGGAGACCCTCCACTTT. The chain recombines TRBV5-4 with TRBJ1-6; 7 bases fit TRBD1. This CDR3 has 14 residues. After removal of 0 bases from V and 14 bases from J, the junction contained 8 bases not matched to a gene. Germline V CDR1 and CDR2: SGHNT, YYREEE (reference sequence).

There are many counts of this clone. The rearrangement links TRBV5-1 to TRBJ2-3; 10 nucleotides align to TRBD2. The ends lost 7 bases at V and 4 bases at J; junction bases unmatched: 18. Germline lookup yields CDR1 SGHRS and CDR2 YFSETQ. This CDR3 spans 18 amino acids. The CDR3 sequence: CASSGWLAGANRADTQYF. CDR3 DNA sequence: TGCGCCAGCTCCGGTTGGCTAGCGGGGGCTAATAGGGCAGATACGCAGTATTTT.

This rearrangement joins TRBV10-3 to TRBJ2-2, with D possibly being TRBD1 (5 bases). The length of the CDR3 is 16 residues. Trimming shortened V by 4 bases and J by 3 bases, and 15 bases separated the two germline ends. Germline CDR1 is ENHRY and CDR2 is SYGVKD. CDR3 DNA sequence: TGTGCCATCAGTGGGAATCAGGGCTCGGACACCGGGGAGCTGTTTTTT. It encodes CAISGNQGSDTGELFF.

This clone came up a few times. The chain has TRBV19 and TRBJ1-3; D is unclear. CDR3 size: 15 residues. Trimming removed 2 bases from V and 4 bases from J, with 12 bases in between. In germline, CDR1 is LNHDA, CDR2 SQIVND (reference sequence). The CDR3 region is CASSIIGSGGNTIYF. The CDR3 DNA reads TGTGCCAGTAGTATAATCGGGAGCGGGGGAAACACCATATATTTT.

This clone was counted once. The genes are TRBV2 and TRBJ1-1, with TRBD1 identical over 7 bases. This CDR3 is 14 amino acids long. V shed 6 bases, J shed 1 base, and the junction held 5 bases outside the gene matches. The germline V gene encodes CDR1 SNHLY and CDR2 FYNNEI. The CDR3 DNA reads TGTGCCAGCAGGCGGACAGGACCGAACACTGAAGCTTTCTTT. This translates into CASRRTGPNTEAFF.

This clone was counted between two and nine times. The CDR3 region is CASSQDYFSTNEKLFF. The CDR3 DNA sequence: TGTGCCAGCAGCCAAGATTACTTTTCAACTAATGAAAAACTGTTTTTT. This chain links TRBV3-1 (or the pseudogene TRBV3-2) with TRBJ1-4; D is ambiguous. Germline lookup yields CDR1 LGHDT and CDR2 YNNKEL (reference sequence). This CDR3 contains 16 residues. V was clipped by 0 bases and J by 0 bases, with 8 bases between them.

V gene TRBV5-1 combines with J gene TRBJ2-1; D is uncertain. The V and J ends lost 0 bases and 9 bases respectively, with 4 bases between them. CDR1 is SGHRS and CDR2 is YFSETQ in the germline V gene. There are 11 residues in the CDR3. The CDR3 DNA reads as TGCGCCAGCAGCTTGGCAGGTGAGCAGTTCTTC. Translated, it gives CASSLAGEQFF.

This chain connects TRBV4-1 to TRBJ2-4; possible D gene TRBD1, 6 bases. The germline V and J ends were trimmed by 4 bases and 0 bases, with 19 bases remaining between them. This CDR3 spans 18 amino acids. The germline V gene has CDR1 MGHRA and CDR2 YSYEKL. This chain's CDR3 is CASSLTVSRTAAKNIQYF. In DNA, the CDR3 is TGCGCCAGCAGCCTAACGGTTTCCCGGACAGCAGCCAAAAACATTCAGTACTTC.

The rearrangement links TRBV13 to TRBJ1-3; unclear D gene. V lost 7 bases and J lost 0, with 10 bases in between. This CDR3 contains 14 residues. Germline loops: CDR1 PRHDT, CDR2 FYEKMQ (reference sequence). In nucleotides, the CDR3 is TGTGCCAGCACCGAGGAAGCCTCTGGAAACACCATATATTTT. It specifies CASTEEASGNTIYF.

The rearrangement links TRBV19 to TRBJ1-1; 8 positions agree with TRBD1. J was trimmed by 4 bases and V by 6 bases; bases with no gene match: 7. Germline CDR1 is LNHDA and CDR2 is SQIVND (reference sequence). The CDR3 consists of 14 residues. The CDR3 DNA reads TGTGCCAGTAGGGCGACAGGGGTGAGCACTGAAGCTTTCTTT. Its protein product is CASRATGVSTEAFF.

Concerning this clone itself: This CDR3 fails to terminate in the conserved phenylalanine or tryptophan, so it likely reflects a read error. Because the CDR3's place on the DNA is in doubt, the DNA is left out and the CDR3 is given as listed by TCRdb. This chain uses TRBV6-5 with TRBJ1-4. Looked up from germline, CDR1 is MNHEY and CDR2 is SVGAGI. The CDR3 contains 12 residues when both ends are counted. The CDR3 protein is CASRNKVGGLDV.

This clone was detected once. CDR3 nucleotides: TGTGCCAGCAGTGTAGGGCTAGCGGGGAGAACCTACACAGATACGCAGTATTTT. Translating gives CASSVGLAGRTYTDTQYF. The chain carries TRBV2 and TRBJ2-3; TRBD2 agrees at 9 bases. The CDR3 is made up of 18 amino acids. The ends lost 4 bases at V and 2 bases at J; junction bases unmatched: 13. CDR1 and CDR2 (germline): SNHLY, FYNNEI.

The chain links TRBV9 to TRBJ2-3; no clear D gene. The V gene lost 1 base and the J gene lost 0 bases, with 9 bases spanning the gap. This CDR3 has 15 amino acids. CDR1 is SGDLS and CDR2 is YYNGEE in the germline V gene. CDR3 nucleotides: TGTGCCAGCAGCGTACTAGATTCTAGCACAGATACGCAGTATTTT. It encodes CASSVLDSSTDTQYF.

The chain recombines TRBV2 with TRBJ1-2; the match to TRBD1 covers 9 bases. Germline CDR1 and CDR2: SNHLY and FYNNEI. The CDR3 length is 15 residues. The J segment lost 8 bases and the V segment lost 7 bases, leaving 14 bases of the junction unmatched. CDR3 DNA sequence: TGTGCCAGCACGGCTTTTTTAGGACAGGGGCTCGGCTACACCTTC. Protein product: CASTAFLGQGLGYTF.

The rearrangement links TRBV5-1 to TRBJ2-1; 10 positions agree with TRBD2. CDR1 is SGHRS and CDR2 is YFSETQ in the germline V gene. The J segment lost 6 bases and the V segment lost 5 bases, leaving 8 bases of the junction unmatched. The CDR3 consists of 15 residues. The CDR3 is CASRYLAGVPNEQFF. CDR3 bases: TGCGCCAGCAGATACCTAGCGGGGGTTCCCAATGAGCAGTTCTTC.

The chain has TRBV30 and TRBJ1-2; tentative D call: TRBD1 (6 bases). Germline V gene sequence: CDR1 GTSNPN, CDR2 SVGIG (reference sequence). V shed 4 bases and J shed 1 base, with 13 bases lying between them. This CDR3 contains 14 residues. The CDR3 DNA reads TGTGCCTGGACGACGACAGGCGGTAACTATGGCTACACCTTC. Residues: CAWTTTGGNYGYTF.

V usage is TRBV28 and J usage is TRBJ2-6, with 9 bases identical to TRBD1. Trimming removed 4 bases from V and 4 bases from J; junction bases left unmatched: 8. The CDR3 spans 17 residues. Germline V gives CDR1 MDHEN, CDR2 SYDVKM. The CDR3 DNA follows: TGTGCCAGCAGTTCACCCAGACAGGGGGGAGGGGCCAACGTCCTGACTTTC. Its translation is CASSSPRQGGGANVLTF.

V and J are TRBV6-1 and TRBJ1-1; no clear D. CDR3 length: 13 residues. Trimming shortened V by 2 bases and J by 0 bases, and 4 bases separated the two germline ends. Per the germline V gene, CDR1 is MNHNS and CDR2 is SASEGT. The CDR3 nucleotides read TGTGCCAGCAGTGAATGGGTGAACACTGAAGCTTTCTTT. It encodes CASSEWVNTEAFF.

The CDR3 coding sequence is TGTGCCAGCATCTCGGGACAGAGCTCCTACAATGAGCAGTTCTTC. It translates to CASISGQSSYNEQFF. The chain couples TRBV11-2 to TRBJ2-1, with 7 positions matching TRBD1. Trimming cost V 7 bases and J 0 bases; bases outside gene matches: 6. Germline V lookup: CDR1 SGHAT, CDR2 FQNNGV. This CDR3 region has 15 residues.